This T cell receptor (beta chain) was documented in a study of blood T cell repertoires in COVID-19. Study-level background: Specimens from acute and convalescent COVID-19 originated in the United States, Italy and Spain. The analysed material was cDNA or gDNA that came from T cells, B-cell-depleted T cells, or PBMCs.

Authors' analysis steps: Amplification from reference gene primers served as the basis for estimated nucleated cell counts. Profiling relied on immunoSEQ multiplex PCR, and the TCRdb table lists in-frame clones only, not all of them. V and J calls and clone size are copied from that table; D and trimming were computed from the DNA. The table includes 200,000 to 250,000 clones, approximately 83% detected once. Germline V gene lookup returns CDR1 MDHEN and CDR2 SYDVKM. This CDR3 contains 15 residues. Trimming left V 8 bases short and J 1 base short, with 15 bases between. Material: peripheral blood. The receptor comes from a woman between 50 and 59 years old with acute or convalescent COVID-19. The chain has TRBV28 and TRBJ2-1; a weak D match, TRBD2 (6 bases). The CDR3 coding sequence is TGTGCCAGCTCCCCTGGGACTGGATCCTACAATGAGCAGTTCTTC. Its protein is CASSPGTGSYNEQFF.